This TCR beta chain is drawn from a study of OX40 agonist ivuxolimab in advanced cancers. About the study: One hepatocellular carcinoma and two cutaneous melanoma patients partially responded.

This CDR3 comprises 11 residues. With 5 bases removed from V and 5 bases from J, the gap between germline ends came to 6 bases. From germline, CDR1 is MNHEY and CDR2 SMNVEV (reference sequence). Concerning this clone itself: Its target is unknown.

Sequenced by immunoSEQ multiplex PCR; TCRdb stores in-frame clones only, minus some. The sample shows about 27,000 clones, 65% to 80% of them seen only once. General study findings and limits: More expanded clones were found, on average, in CD8+ than in CD4+ T cells.

This sequence joins TRBV27 and TRBJ2-5, with D maybe TRBD1 (6 bases). The sequencing used CD4+ or CD8+ T cells sorted from blood, collected in a trial of the OX40 agonist ivuxolimab. The TCR comes from an adult with an advanced solid tumor such as melanoma, head and neck, liver or kidney cancer. The CDR3 reads CASSQGETQYF. In DNA form, the CDR3 reads TGTGCCAGCAGTCAGGGGGAGACCCAGTACTTC.